This is a list of T cell receptor beta chains from one sample in a study of beta chain features in type 1 diabetes. The method was immunoSEQ multiplex PCR; TCRdb's version includes in-frame clones alone and lacks a portion of them. The sample records just over 450,000 clones, approximately 30% being singletons. The sample was naive CD4+ T cells from blood. The receptors stem from a man younger than 35 in good health. The CDR3 runs from the conserved cysteine through the conserved F or W. The D gene is left open where the match is weak. For some rows the clone size is stated as once, few or many, or as a class when expanded; others skip it.

D: -
J: TRBJ2-1
V: TRBV9
size: -
CDR3: CASSGGTPYNEQFF
DNA: TGTGCCAGCAGCGGCGGGACACCTTACAATGAGCAGTTCTTC

D: -
J: TRBJ1-2
V: TRBV7-9
size: -
CDR3: CASSTEHYGYTF
DNA: TGTGCCAGCAGCACCGAGCACTATGGCTACACCTTC

D: -
J: TRBJ1-4
V: TRBV15
size: -
CDR3: CATSREAGQANEKLFF
DNA: TGTGCCACCAGCAGAGAGGCAGGGCAAGCTAATGAAAAACTGTTTTTT

D: TRBD2
J: TRBJ2-5
V: TRBV5-1
size: -
CDR3: CASSLGLAASGTQYF
DNA: TGCGCCAGCAGCTTGGGACTAGCGGCCTCCGGGACCCAGTACTTC

D: -
J: TRBJ1-2
V: TRBV27
size: -
CDR3: CASSLRESHGYTF
DNA: TGTGCCAGCAGTCTCCGGGAGAGCCATGGCTACACCTTC

D: -
J: TRBJ2-6
V: TRBV9
size: few
CDR3: CASNEHSSSGANVLTF
DNA: TGTGCCAGCAATGAACATTCGAGCTCTGGGGCCAACGTCCTGACTTTC

D: -
J: TRBJ2-4
V: TRBV5-6
size: -
CDR3: CASSLYSLAKNIQYF
DNA: TGTGCCAGCAGCTTGTACAGTTTAGCCAAAAACATTCAGTACTTC

D: -
J: TRBJ2-6
V: TRBV7-2
size: -
CDR3: CASSLPNRISGANVLTF
DNA: TGTGCCAGCAGCTTACCCAACAGAATCTCTGGGGCCAACGTCCTGACTTTC

D: TRBD1
J: TRBJ2-3
V: TRBV30
size: -
CDR3: CASGGQGSTDTQYF
DNA: TGTGCCTCGGGGGGACAGGGTAGCACAGATACGCAGTATTTT

D: TRBD1
J: TRBJ2-5
V: TRBV29-1
size: few
CDR3: CSVKDRGFQETQYF
DNA: TGCAGCGTGAAGGACAGGGGGTTCCAAGAGACCCAGTACTTC

D: -
J: TRBJ2-7
V: TRBV10-3
size: few
CDR3: CASGEIYEQYF
DNA: TGTGCCTCGGGGGAGATATACGAGCAGTACTTC

D: TRBD2
J: TRBJ2-4
V: TRBV4-2
size: -
CDR3: CASSQPGTSGVAKNIQYF
DNA: TGTGCCAGCAGCCAACCGGGGACTAGCGGGGTAGCCAAAAACATTCAGTACTTC

D: -
J: TRBJ2-2
V: TRBV7-8
size: -
CDR3: CASTPMFINTGELFF
DNA: TGTGCCAGCACCCCCATGTTTATTAACACCGGGGAGCTGTTTTTT

D: -
J: TRBJ2-1
V: TRBV30
size: -
CDR3: CAWTGTSYNEQFF
DNA: TGTGCCTGGACAGGGACCAGCTACAATGAGCAGTTCTTC

D: -
J: TRBJ1-3
V: TRBV15
size: few
CDR3: CATSTAGASGNTIYF
DNA: TGTGCCACCAGCACAGCCGGGGCCTCTGGAAACACCATATATTTT

D: -
J: TRBJ2-5
V: TRBV7-2
size: few
CDR3: CASSPGDGQETQYF
DNA: TGTGCCAGCAGCCCAGGGGACGGACAAGAGACCCAGTACTTC

D: -
J: TRBJ2-3
V: TRBV29-1
size: -
CDR3: CSVEERRTDTQYF
DNA: TGCAGCGTTGAGGAAAGGCGGACAGATACGCAGTATTTT

D: -
J: TRBJ1-2
V: TRBV27
size: -
CDR3: CASSGDGYTF
DNA: TGTGCCAGCAGTGGGGATGGCTACACCTTC

D: -
J: TRBJ2-7
V: TRBV4-2
size: -
CDR3: CASSQEGQYYEQYF
DNA: TGTGCCAGCAGCCAAGAAGGACAATACTACGAGCAGTACTTC

D: TRBD2
J: TRBJ2-5
V: TRBV6-6
size: -
CDR3: CATASGRGTQYF
DNA: TGTGCCACTGCAAGCGGGAGAGGGACCCAGTACTTC

D: -
J: TRBJ2-3
V: TRBV7-2
size: -
CDR3: CASSPEGLTDTQYF
DNA: TGTGCCAGCAGCCCGGAGGGACTCACAGATACGCAGTATTTT

D: -
J: TRBJ2-7
V: TRBV4-2
size: few
CDR3: CASSQVIAQSYEQYF
DNA: TGTGCCAGCAGCCAAGTCATAGCGCAATCCTACGAGCAGTACTTC

D: TRBD1
J: TRBJ1-5
V: TRBV19
size: -
CDR3: CASSSLTGGTQPQHF
DNA: TGTGCCAGTAGTTCCCTGACAGGGGGCACTCAGCCCCAGCATTTT

D: -
J: TRBJ2-7
V: TRBV7-6
size: few
CDR3: CASSSGGTSYEQYF
DNA: TGTGCCAGCAGCTCGGGCGGCACTTCCTACGAGCAGTACTTC

D: TRBD2
J: TRBJ2-5
V: TRBV28
size: -
CDR3: CASSLGGRGETQYF
DNA: TGTGCCAGCAGTTTAGGCGGGAGGGGTGAGACCCAGTACTTC

D: -
J: TRBJ1-3
V: TRBV9
size: -
CDR3: CASSVESSGNTIYF
DNA: TGTGCCAGCAGCGTGGAGAGCTCTGGAAACACCATATATTTT

D: -
J: TRBJ1-5
V: TRBV9
size: few
CDR3: CASSVGPENQPQHF
DNA: TGTGCCAGCAGCGTAGGGCCAGAAAATCAGCCCCAGCATTTT

D: TRBD1
J: TRBJ1-2
V: TRBV10-3
size: -
CDR3: CAIGGTAEGYGYTF
DNA: TGTGCCATCGGGGGGACAGCCGAAGGCTATGGCTACACCTTC

D: TRBD1
J: TRBJ1-2
V: TRBV29-1
size: -
CDR3: CSVGQGYGYTF
DNA: TGCAGCGTGGGACAGGGATATGGCTACACCTTC

D: -
J: TRBJ2-7
V: TRBV28
size: -
CDR3: CASSVPSGPYYEQYF
DNA: TGTGCCAGCAGTGTCCCTTCCGGGCCCTACTACGAGCAGTACTTC

D: -
J: TRBJ2-3
V: TRBV29-1
size: few
CDR3: CSVTTSTDTQYF
DNA: TGCAGCGTCACGACTAGCACAGATACGCAGTATTTT

D: TRBD1
J: TRBJ2-3
V: TRBV9
size: -
CDR3: CASSLLGQAFTDTQYF
DNA: TGTGCCAGCAGCCTCTTAGGACAGGCATTCACAGATACGCAGTATTTT

D: -
J: TRBJ2-1
V: TRBV21-1
size: few
CDR3: CASSKTLAGEYEQFF
DNA: TGTGCCAGCAGCAAAACCCTAGCGGGAGAGTATGAGCAGTTCTTC

D: TRBD2
J: TRBJ2-3
V: TRBV13
size: -
CDR3: CASSTGLAGSTDTQYF
DNA: TGTGCCAGCAGCACCGGACTAGCGGGGTCCACAGATACGCAGTATTTT

D: -
J: TRBJ1-4
V: TRBV2
size: few
CDR3: CASSELEKLFF
DNA: TGTGCCAGCAGTGAATTGGAGAAACTGTTTTTT

D: -
J: TRBJ2-7
V: TRBV11-2
size: -
CDR3: CASSLVGGQYF
DNA: TGTGCCAGCAGCCTAGTGGGGGGTCAGTACTTC

D: -
J: TRBJ2-7
V: TRBV23-1
size: -
CDR3: CASSQYGTGSYEQYF
DNA: TGCGCCAGCAGTCAATACGGGACTGGTTCCTACGAGCAGTACTTC

D: -
J: TRBJ2-7
V: TRBV5-4
size: -
CDR3: CASSLANWRDLPGEQYF
DNA: TGTGCCAGCAGCTTGGCAAATTGGCGGGACTTGCCGGGGGAGCAGTACTTC

D: -
J: TRBJ2-3
V: TRBV18
size: few
CDR3: CASSSGAGRSDTQYF
DNA: TGTGCCAGCTCATCGGGCGCGGGACGGTCAGATACGCAGTATTTT

D: TRBD2
J: TRBJ2-1
V: TRBV5-4
size: -
CDR3: CASSRPLAGSSDEQFF
DNA: TGTGCCAGCAGCCGCCCACTAGCGGGATCGTCCGACGAGCAGTTCTTC

D: TRBD2
J: TRBJ2-3
V: TRBV19
size: -
CDR3: CATRPAGVGDTQYF
DNA: TGTGCCACTAGGCCAGCGGGAGTTGGAGATACGCAGTATTTT

D: TRBD2
J: TRBJ2-5
V: TRBV2
size: -
CDR3: CASSERVAGVLETQYF
DNA: TGTGCCAGCAGTGAACGAGTAGCGGGAGTCCTAGAGACCCAGTACTTC

D: TRBD2
J: TRBJ2-3
V: TRBV30
size: -
CDR3: CAWSRPRTSGSTDTQYF
DNA: TGTGCCTGGAGTCGGCCAAGGACTAGCGGGAGCACAGATACGCAGTATTTT

D: -
J: TRBJ1-1
V: TRBV14
size: few
CDR3: CASSPRGGDTEAFF
DNA: TGTGCCAGCAGCCCCCGCGGAGGGGACACTGAAGCTTTCTTT

D: -
J: TRBJ2-7
V: TRBV7-2
size: -
CDR3: CASSLPAGLGEQYF
DNA: TGTGCCAGCAGCTTACCTGCAGGCCTAGGGGAGCAGTACTTC

D: TRBD2
J: TRBJ2-7
V: TRBV30
size: few
CDR3: CAWNPGLANYEQYF
DNA: TGTGCCTGGAATCCGGGACTAGCCAACTACGAGCAGTACTTC

D: -
J: TRBJ1-2
V: TRBV20-1
size: -
CDR3: CSAPSYGYTF
DNA: TGCAGTGCTCCATCCTATGGCTACACCTTC

D: -
J: TRBJ2-3
V: TRBV14
size: -
CDR3: CASSQESLGTDTQYF
DNA: TGTGCCAGCAGCCAAGAATCCCTAGGCACAGATACGCAGTATTTT

D: -
J: TRBJ2-5
V: TRBV4-3
size: few
CDR3: CASSQEISGQETQYF
DNA: TGCGCCAGCAGCCAAGAAATAAGCGGCCAAGAGACCCAGTACTTC

D: TRBD2
J: TRBJ2-1
V: TRBV6-1
size: few
CDR3: CASSGVARGREFF
DNA: TGTGCCAGCAGTGGTGTAGCCAGAGGGAGGGAGTTCTTC

D: TRBD2
J: TRBJ2-7
V: TRBV29-1
size: -
CDR3: CSVVSGRLSYEQYF
DNA: TGCAGCGTGGTTAGCGGGAGACTCTCCTACGAGCAGTACTTC

D: TRBD1
J: TRBJ2-1
V: TRBV10-3
size: few
CDR3: CAISGDRGLDEQFF
DNA: TGTGCCATCAGCGGGGACAGGGGGCTCGATGAGCAGTTCTTC

D: -
J: TRBJ2-5
V: TRBV29-1
size: -
CDR3: CSVRGLETQYF
DNA: TGCAGCGTCCGGGGCCTGGAGACCCAGTACTTC